The 3 T cell receptor beta chains below all came from one sample that was sequenced in a study of blood T cell repertoires in COVID-19. Assay: immunoSEQ multiplex PCR; the TCRdb copy retains only in-frame clones and omits some. The sample has about 130,000 clones; about 70% are singletons. Sequenced material: peripheral blood. These receptors were collected from a man older than 75 with COVID-19, enrolled during active disease.

V is TRBV7-2 and J is TRBJ2-4; 11 bases line up with TRBD1. Trimming removed 6 bases from V and 12 bases from J; junction bases left unmatched: 4. The CDR3 loop spans 12 amino acids. CDR1 and CDR2 from the germline V gene are SGHTA and FQGNSA. The CDR3 coding sequence is TGTGCCAGCAGTGGGACAGGGGGAACTCAGTACTTC. Residues: CASSGTGGTQYF.

J is TRBJ2-7 and V is TRBV28, with TRBD1 matching 9 bases. Trimming cost V 5 bases and J 2 bases; bases outside gene matches: 10. CDR3 length: 16 amino acids. Germline values: CDR1 MDHEN, CDR2 SYDVKM. CDR3 nucleotides: TGTGCCAGCAGTACCAACCGGGACAGGGCCCCCTACGAGCAGTACTTC. Translated, it gives CASSTNRDRAPYEQYF.

The chain recombines TRBV5-4 with TRBJ2-5, with 7 positions matching TRBD2. Germline V gene data show CDR1 as SGHNT and CDR2 as YYREEE (reference sequence). The CDR3 is 16 residues long. V lost 0 bases and J lost 0; bases outside the gene matches: 5. The DNA of the CDR3 is TGTGCCAGCAGCTTGGTCGGGGGAGGGGACCAAGAGACCCAGTACTTC. Translation: CASSLVGGGDQETQYF.